The clone carrying this T cell receptor beta chain showed up just a few times. The antigen is unknown. This sample is part of a study of T-cell memory formation after mild COVID-19. Study-level background: Among the donors, TCR clusters were largely specific to each donor.

TCRdb re-analysed the 5' RACE reads in MiXCR, keeping a single row per CDR3 protein. The data hold 350,000 to 500,000 distinct CDR3 sequences, with under 25% observed a single time. Study conclusions and caveats: Clones contracting over day 15 to 85 were CD4/CD8 balanced, with later expanders leaning CD4+. Certain responding clones were present in pre-infection memory, suggesting participation of cross-reactive memory.

Sequenced material: PBMCs or a T cell subset sorted from them (not recorded which). The clonotype comes from an adult woman who had mild COVID-19 (a few samples of this study predate the infection). Cell type and time point are not known.

CDR3 in amino acids: CASSYRGTGAGNTIYF. CDR3 sequence (DNA): TGTGCCAGCAGCTACCGTGGTACGGGGGCTGGAAACACCATATATTTT. The chain employs TRBV7-9 and TRBJ1-3; D is possibly TRBD1 (5 bases). This CDR3 has 16 amino acids. CDR1 and CDR2 from the germline V gene are SEHNR and FQNEAQ (reference sequence). V was cut by 4 bases and J by 2 bases, with 15 bases left in between. The variable domain in full, completed from reference TRBV7-9 and TRBJ1-3, reads DTGVSQNPRHKITKRGQNVTFRCDPISEHNRLYWYRQTLGQGPEFLTYFQNEAQLEKSRLLSDRFSAERPKGSFSTLEIQRTEQGDSAMYLCASSYRGTGAGNTIYFGEGSWLTVV.